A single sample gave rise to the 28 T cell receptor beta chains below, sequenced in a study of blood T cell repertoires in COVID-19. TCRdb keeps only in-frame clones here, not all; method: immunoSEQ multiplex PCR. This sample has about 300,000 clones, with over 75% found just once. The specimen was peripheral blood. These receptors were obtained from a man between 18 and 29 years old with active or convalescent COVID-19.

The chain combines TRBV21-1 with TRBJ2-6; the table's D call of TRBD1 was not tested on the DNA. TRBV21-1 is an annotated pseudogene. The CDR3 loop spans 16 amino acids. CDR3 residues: CASSHRDRAGANVLTF. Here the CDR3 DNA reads TGTGCCAGCAGCCACCGGGACAGGGCTGGGGCCAACGTCCTGACTTTC.

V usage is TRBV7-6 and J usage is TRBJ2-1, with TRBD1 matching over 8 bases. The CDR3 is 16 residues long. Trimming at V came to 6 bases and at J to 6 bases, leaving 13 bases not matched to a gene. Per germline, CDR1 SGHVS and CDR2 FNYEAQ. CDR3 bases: TGTGCCAGCAGTGAGTCTGGGACAGGTTTTTTCAATGAGCAGTTCTTC. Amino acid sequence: CASSESGTGFFNEQFF.

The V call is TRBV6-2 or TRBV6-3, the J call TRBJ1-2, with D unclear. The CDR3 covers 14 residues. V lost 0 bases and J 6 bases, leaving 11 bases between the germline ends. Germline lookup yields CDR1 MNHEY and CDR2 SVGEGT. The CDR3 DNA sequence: TGTGCCAGCAGTTACTCAGTGGGCCCCCATGGCTACACCTTC. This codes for CASSYSVGPHGYTF.

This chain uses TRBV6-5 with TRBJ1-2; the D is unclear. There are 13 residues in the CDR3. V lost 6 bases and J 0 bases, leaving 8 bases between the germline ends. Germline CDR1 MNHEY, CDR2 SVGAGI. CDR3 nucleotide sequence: TGTGCCAGCAGAAAAGACACTAACTATGGCTACACCTTC. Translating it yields CASRKDTNYGYTF.

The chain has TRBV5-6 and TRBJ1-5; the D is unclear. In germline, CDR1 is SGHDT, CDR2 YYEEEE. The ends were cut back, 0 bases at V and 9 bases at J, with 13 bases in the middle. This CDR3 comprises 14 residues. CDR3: CASSLGSQVPPQHF. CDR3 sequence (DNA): TGTGCCAGCAGCTTGGGGTCCCAGGTCCCGCCCCAGCATTTT.

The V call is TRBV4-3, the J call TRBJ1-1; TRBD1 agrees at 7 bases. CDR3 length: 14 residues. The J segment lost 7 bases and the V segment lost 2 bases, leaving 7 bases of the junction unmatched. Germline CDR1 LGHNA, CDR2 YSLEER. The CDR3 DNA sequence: TGCGCCAGCAGCCAAACACAGGGGAAGGTTGAAGCTTTCTTT. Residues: CASSQTQGKVEAFF.

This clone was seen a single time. CDR3 bases: TGTGCCAGCAGTGCCCTCAGTGGCACAGATACGCAGTATTTT. Encoded protein: CASSALSGTDTQYF. The gene calls are TRBV2 and TRBJ2-3; D is unresolved. The CDR3 runs 14 residues. V shed 4 bases and J shed 1 base, with 9 bases lying between them. Germline loops: CDR1 SNHLY, CDR2 FYNNEI.

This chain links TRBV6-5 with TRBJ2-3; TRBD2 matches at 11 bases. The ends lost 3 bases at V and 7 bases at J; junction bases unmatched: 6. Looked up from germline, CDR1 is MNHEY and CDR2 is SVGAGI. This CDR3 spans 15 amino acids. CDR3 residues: CASSYSGGAEYTQYF. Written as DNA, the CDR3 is TGTGCCAGCAGTTATAGCGGGGGGGCCGAATATACGCAGTATTTT.

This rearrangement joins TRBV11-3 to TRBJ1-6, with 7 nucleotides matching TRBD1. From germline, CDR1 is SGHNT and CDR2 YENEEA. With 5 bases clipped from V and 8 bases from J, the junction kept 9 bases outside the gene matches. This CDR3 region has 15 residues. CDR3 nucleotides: TGTGCCAGCAGCATAGGACAGGATTCGTATTCACCCCTCCACTTT. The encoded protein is CASSIGQDSYSPLHF.

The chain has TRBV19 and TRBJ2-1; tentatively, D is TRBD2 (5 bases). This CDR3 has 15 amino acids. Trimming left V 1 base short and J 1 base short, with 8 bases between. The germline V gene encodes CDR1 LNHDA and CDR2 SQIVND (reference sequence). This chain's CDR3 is CASSIGGQSYNEQFF. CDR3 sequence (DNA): TGTGCCAGTAGTATAGGAGGGCAGTCCTACAATGAGCAGTTCTTC.

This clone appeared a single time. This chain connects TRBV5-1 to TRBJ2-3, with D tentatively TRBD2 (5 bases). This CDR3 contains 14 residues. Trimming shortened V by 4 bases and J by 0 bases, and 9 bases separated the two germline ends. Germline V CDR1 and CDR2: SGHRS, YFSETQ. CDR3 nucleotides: TGCGCCAGCAGCAGGACTGCTAGCACAGATACGCAGTATTTT. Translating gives CASSRTASTDTQYF. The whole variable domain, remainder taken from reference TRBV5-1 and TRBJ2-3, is KAGVTQTPRYLIKTRGQQVTLSCSPISGHRSVSWYQQTPGQGLQFLFEYFSETQRNKGNFPGRFSGRQFSNSRSEMNVSTLELGDSALYLCASSRTASTDTQYFGPGTRLTVL.

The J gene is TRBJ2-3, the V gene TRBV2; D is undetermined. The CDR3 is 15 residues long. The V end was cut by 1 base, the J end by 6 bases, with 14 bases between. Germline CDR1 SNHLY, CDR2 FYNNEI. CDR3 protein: CASSEGLPSLDTQYF. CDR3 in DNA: TGTGCCAGCAGTGAAGGACTTCCGTCCCTGGATACGCAGTATTTT.

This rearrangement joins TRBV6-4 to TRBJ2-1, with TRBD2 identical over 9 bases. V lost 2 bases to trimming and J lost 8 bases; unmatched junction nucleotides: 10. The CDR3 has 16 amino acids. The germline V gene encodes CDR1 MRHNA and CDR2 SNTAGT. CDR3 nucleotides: TGTGCCAGCAGTGACGGGTGGCGGGAGGGAGTGCATGAGCAGTTCTTC. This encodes CASSDGWREGVHEQFF.

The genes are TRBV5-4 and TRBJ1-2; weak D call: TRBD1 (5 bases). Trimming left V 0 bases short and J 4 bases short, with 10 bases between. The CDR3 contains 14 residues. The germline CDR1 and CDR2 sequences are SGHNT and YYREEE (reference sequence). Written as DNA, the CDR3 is TGTGCCAGCAGCTTGGCGGGGGTCGCCTATGGCTACACCTTC. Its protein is CASSLAGVAYGYTF.

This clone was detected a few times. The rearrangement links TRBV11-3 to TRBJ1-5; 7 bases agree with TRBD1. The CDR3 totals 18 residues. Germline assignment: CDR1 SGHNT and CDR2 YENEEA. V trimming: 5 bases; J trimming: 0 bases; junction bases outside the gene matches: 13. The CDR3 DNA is TGTGCCAGCAGCCGAAGGGAGAGGGGGCGGTTTAGCAATCAGCCCCAGCATTTT. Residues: CASSRRERGRFSNQPQHF.

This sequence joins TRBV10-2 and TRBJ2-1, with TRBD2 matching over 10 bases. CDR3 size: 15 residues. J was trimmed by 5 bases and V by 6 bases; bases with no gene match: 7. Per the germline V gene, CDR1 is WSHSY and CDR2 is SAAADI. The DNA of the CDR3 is TGCGCCAGCAGATTCATAGCGGGGGGACACAATGAGCAGTTCTTC. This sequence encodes CASRFIAGGHNEQFF.

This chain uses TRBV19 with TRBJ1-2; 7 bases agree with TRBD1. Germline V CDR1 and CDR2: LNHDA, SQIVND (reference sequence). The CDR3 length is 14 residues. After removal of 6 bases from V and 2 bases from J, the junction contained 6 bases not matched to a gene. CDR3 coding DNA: TGTGCCAGTAGCGAGACAGGGCCGAACTATGGCTACACCTTC. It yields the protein CASSETGPNYGYTF.

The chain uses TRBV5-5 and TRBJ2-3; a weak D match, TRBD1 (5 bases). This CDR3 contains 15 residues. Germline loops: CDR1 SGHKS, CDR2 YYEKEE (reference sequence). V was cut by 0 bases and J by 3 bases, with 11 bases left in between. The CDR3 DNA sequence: TGTGCCAGCAGCTTGGACAGGTATAGGACAGATACGCAGTATTTT. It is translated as CASSLDRYRTDTQYF. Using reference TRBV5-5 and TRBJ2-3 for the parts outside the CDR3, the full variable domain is DAGVTQSPTHLIKTRGQQVTLRCSPISGHKSVSWYQQVLGQGPQFIFQYYEKEERGRGNFPDRFSARQFPNYSSELNVNALLLGDSALYLCASSLDRYRTDTQYFGPGTRLTVL.

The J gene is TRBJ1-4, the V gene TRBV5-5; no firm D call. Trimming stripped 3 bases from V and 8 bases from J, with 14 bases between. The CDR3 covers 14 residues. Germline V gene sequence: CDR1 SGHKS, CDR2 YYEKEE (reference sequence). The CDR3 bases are TGTGCCAGCAGCTCCTCATGGTTTCGGGAAAAACTGTTTTTT. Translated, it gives CASSSSWFREKLFF.

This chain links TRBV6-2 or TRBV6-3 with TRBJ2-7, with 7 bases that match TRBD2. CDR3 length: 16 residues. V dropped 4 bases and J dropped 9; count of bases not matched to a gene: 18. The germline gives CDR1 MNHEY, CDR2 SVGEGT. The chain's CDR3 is CASSSPTDPQRDGQYF. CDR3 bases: TGTGCCAGCAGTTCTCCTACGGACCCTCAGCGGGACGGGCAGTACTTC.

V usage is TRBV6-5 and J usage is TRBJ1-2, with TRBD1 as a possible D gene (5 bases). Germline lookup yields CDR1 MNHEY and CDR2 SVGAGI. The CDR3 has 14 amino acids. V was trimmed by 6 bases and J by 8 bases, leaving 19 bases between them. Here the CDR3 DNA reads TGTGCCAGCAGATTGTCCGGACATCAAAAGGGCTACACCTTC. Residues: CASRLSGHQKGYTF.

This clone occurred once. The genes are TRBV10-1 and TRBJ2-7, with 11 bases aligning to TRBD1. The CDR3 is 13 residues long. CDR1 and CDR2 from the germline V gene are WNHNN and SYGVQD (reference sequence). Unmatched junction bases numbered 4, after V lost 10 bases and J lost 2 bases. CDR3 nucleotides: TGCGCCAACCCGGGACAGGGGGCCTACGAGCAGTACTTC. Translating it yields CANPGQGAYEQYF.

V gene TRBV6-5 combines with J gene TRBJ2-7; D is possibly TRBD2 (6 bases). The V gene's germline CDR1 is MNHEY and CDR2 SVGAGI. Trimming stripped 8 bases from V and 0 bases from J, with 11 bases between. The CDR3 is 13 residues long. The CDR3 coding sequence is TGTGCCAGCGCCCGGGAGCACTCCTACGAGCAGTACTTC. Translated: CASAREHSYEQYF.

In DNA form, the CDR3 reads TGTGCCAGCAGCGTAGGAGTCGGACTAGCCAAGCATTTAAGCACAGATACGCAGTATTTT. It specifies CASSVGVGLAKHLSTDTQYF. The chain joins TRBV9 to TRBJ2-3; 8 positions match TRBD2. Germline trimming cut 0 bases from V and 0 bases from J; bases unmatched to any gene: 15. Per the germline V gene, CDR1 is SGDLS and CDR2 is YYNGEE. The CDR3 has 20 residues.

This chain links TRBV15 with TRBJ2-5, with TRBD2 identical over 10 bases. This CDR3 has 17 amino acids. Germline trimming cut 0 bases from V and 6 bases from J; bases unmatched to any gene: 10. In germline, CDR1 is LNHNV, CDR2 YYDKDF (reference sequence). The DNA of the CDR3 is TGTGCCACCAGCAGAGATCGGGGGATAGCGGGGGGTAAGACCCAGTACTTC. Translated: CATSRDRGIAGGKTQYF.

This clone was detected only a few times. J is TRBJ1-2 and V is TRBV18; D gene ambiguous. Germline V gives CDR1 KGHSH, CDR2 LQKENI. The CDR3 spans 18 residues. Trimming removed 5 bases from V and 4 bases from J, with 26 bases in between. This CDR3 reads CASSITQGLGSGGYGYTF. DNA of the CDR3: TGTGCCAGCTCAATCACCCAAGGTCTAGGTAGCGGCGGCTATGGCTACACCTTC.

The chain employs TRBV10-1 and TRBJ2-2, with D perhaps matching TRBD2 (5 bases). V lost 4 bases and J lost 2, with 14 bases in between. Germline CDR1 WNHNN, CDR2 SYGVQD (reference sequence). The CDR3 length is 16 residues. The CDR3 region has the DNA TGCGCCAGCAGTGGCCGGGAAGCCCTTAACACCGGGGAGCTGTTTTTT. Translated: CASSGREALNTGELFF.

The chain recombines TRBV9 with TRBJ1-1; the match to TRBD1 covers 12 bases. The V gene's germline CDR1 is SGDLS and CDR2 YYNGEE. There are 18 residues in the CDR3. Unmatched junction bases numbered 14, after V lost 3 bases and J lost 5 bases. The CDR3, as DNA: TGTGCCAGCAGCGAATCCGGGACAGGGGGCGGGATGGGAACTGAAGCTTTCTTT. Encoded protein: CASSESGTGGGMGTEAFF.